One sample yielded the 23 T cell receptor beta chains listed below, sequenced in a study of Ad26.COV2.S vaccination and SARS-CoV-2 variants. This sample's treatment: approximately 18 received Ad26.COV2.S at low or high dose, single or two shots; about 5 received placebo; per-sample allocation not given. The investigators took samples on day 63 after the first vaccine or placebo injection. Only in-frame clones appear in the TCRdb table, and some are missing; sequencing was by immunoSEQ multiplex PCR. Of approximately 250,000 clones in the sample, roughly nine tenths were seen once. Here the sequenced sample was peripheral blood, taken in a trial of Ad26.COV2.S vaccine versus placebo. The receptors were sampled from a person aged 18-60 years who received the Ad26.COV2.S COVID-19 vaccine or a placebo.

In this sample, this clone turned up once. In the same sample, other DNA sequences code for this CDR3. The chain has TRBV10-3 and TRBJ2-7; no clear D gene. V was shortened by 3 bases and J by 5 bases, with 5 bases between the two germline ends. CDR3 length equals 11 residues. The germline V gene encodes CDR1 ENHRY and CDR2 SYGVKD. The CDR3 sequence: CAISEGNEQYF. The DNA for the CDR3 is TGTGCCATCAGTGAAGGGAACGAGCAGTACTTC.

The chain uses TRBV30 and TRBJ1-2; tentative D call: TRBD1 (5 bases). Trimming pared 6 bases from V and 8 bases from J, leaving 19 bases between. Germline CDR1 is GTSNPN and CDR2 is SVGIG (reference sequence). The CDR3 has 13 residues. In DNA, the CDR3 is TGTGCCTGCCCCCCGGGGCAGGTGGGCGGCTACACCTTC. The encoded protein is CACPPGQVGGYTF.

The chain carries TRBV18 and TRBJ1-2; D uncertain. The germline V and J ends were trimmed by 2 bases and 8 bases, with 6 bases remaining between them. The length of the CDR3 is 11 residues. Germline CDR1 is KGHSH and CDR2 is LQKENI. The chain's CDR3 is CASSPAEGYTF. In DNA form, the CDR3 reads TGTGCCAGCTCACCAGCGGAGGGCTACACCTTC.

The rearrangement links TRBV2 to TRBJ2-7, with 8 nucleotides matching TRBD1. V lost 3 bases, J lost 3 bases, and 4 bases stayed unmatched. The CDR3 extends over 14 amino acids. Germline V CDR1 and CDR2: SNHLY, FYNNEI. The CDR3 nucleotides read TGTGCCAGCAGTGAGGACAGGGCCGGCTACGAGCAGTACGTC. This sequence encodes CASSEDRAGYEQYV.

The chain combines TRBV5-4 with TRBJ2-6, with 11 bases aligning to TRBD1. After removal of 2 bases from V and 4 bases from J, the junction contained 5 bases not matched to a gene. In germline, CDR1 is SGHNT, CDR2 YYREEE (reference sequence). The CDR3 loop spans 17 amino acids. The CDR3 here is CASSFGQGAPGANVLTF. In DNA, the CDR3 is TGTGCCAGCAGCTTTGGACAGGGGGCGCCGGGGGCCAACGTCCTGACTTTC.

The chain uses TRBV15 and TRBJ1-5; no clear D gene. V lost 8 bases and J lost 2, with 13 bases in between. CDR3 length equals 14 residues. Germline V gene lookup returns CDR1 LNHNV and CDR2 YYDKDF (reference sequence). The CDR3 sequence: CATSQRLGNQPQHF. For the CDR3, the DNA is TGTGCCACCTCCCAAAGGTTGGGCAATCAGCCCCAGCATTTT.

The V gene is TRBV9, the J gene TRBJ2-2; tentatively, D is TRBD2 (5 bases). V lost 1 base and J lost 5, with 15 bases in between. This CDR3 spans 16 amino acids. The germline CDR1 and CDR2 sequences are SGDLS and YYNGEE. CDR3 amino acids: CASSVSTGMRTGELFF. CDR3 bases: TGTGCCAGCAGCGTATCAACGGGAATGCGGACCGGGGAGCTGTTTTTT.

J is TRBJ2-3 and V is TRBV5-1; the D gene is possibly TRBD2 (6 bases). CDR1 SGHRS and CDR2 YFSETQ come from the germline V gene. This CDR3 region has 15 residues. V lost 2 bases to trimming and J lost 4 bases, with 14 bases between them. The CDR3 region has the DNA TGCGCCAGCAGCTTCCCCACGGGAGAAGCAGATACGCAGTATTTT. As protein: CASSFPTGEADTQYF.

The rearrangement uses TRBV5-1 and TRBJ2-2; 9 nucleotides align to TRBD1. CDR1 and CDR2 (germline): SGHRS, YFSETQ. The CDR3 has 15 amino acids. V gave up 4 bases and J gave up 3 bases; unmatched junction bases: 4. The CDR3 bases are TGCGCCAGCAGCATTCGGACAGGGGACACCGGGGAGCTGTTTTTT. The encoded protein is CASSIRTGDTGELFF.

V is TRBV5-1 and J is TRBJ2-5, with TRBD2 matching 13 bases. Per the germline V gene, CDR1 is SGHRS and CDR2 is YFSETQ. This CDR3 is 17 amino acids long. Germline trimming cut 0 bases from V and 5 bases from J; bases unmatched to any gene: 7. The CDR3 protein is CASSLGLAGGRIETQYF. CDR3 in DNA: TGCGCCAGCAGCTTGGGACTAGCGGGGGGAAGAATCGAGACCCAGTACTTC.

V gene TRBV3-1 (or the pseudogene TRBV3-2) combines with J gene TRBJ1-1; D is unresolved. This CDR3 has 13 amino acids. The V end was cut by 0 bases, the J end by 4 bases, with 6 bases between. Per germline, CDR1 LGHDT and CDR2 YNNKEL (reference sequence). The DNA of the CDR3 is TGTGCCAGCAGCCAAGAGGTGAGCACTGAAGCTTTCTTT. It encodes CASSQEVSTEAFF.

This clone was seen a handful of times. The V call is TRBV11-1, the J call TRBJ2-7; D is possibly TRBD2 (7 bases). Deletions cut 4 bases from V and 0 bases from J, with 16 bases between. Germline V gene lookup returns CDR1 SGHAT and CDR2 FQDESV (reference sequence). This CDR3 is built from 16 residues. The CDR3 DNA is TGTGCCAGCAGCTCCGTCGGCGGGGGCCTCTCCTACGAGCAGTACTTC. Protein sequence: CASSSVGGGLSYEQYF.

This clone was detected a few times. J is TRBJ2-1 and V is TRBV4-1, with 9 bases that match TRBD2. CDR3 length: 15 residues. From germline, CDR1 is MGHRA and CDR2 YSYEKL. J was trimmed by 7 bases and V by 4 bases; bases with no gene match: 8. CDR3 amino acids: CASSLGPAGGNEQFF. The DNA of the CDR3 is TGCGCCAGCAGCCTCGGCCCGGCGGGGGGGAATGAGCAGTTCTTC.

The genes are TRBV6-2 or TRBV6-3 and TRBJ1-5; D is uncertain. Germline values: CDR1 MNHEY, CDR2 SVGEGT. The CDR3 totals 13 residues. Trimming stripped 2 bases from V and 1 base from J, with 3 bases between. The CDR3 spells CASSYLSNQPQHF. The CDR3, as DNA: TGTGCCAGCAGTTACCTCAGCAATCAGCCCCAGCATTTT.

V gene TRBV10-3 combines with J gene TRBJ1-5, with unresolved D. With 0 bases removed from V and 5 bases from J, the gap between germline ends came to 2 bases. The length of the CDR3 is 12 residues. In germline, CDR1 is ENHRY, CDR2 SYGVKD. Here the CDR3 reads CAISESYQPQHF. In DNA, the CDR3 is TGTGCCATCAGTGAGTCTTATCAGCCCCAGCATTTT.

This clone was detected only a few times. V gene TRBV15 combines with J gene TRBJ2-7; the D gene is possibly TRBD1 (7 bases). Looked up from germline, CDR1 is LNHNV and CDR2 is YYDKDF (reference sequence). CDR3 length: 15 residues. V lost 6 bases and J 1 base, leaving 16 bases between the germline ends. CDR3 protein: CATREEGAGSYEQYF. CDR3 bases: TGTGCCACCAGAGAGGAGGGGGCGGGTTCCTACGAGCAGTACTTC.

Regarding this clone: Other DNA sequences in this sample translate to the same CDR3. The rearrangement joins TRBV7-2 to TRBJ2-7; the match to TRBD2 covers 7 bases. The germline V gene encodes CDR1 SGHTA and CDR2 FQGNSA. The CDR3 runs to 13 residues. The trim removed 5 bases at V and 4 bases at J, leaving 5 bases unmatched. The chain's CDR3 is CASSPSGFYEQYF. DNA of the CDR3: TGTGCCAGCAGCCCTAGCGGTTTTTACGAGCAGTACTTC.

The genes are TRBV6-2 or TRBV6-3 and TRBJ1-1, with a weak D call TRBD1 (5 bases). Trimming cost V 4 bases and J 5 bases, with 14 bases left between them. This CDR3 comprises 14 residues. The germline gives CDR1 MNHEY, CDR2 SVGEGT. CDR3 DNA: TGTGCCAGCAGTTCCCGCAGGGTGGGAACTGAAGCTTTCTTT. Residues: CASSSRRVGTEAFF.

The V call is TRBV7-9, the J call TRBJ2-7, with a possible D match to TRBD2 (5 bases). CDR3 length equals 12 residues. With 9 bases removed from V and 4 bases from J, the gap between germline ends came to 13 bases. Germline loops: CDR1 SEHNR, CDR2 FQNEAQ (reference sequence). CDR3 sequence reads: CASSRGAYEQYV. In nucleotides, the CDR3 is TGTGCCAGTTCTCGGGGAGCTTACGAGCAGTACGTC.

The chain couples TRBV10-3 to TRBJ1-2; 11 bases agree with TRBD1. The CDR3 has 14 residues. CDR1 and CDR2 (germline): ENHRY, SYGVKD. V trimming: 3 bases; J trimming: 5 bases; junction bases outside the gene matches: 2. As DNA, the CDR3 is TGTGCCATCAGTGATGGGACAGGGGGTTATGGCTACACCTTC. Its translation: CAISDGTGGYGYTF.

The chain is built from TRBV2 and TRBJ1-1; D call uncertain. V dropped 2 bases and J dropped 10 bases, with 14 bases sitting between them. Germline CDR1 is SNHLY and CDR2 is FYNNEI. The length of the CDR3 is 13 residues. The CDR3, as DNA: TGTGCCAGCAGTGAATATACGGGAGGAGGAGCTTTCTTT. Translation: CASSEYTGGGAFF.

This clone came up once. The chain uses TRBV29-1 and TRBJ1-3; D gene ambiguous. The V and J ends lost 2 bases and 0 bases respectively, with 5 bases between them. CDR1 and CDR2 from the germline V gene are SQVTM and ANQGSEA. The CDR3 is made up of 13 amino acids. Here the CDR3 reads CSVEKISGNTIYF. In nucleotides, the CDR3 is TGCAGCGTTGAAAAGATCTCTGGAAACACCATATATTTT.

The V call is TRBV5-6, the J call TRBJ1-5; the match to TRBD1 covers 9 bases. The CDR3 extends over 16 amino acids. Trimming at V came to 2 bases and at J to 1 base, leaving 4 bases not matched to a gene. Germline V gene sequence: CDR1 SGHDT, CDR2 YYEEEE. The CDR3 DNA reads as TGTGCCAGCAGCTTCGGACAGGGGAGAAGCAATCAGCCCCAGCATTTT. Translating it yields CASSFGQGRSNQPQHF.